Presented here are 11 T cell receptor beta chains from one specimen sequenced in a study of cytomegalovirus exposure and HLA in healthy donors. Only in-frame clones appear in the TCRdb table, and some are missing; sequencing was by immunoSEQ multiplex PCR. The table has over 50,000 clones, around 96% seen once; the top ten hold 1.2%. The sample consisted of PBMCs. The receptors stem from a woman between 18 and 29 years old in good health and CMV-seronegative.

This rearrangement joins TRBV7-2 to TRBJ1-4; D is possibly TRBD1 (6 bases). Germline lookup yields CDR1 SGHTA and CDR2 FQGNSA. V lost 5 bases to trimming and J lost 8 bases, with 18 bases between them. This CDR3 has 15 amino acids. CDR3 DNA: TGTGCCAGCAGCCCACTCGCGGGGGGCTGGGAAAAACTGTTTTTT. It is translated as CASSPLAGGWEKLFF.

The J gene is TRBJ2-7, the V gene TRBV28, with D hard to call. The CDR3 length is 14 residues. V was pared by 6 bases and J by 9 bases, with 21 bases between. Germline CDR1 reads MDHEN; CDR2 reads SYDVKM. The CDR3 bases are TGTGCCAGCAGCACACCTCCCTCCTCTGTGTGGCAGTACTTC. Protein sequence: CASSTPPSSVWQYF.

The chain links TRBV6-5 to TRBJ1-2; TRBD1 agrees at 8 bases. The CDR3 is 15 amino acids. The germline gives CDR1 MNHEY, CDR2 SVGAGI. The junction had 9 bases not matched to a gene; V was cut back by 7 bases and J by 2 bases. The CDR3 spells CASIPRTGRNYGYTF. The CDR3 nucleotides are TGTGCCAGCATCCCCCGGACAGGGCGGAACTATGGCTACACCTTC.

This chain connects TRBV29-1 to TRBJ2-5, with D possibly TRBD1 on 5 matching bases. Germline V CDR1 and CDR2: SQVTM, ANQGSEA. Between the trimmed V and J ends, which lost 1 base and 5 bases, there was a span of 14 bases. This CDR3 comprises 14 residues. The CDR3, as DNA: TGCAGCGTTGAAGGGGTGGGGCCCGGGGAGACCCAGTACTTC. The encoded protein is CSVEGVGPGETQYF.

This chain joins TRBV9 and TRBJ1-2; perhaps TRBD1 as D (6 bases). Germline loops: CDR1 SGDLS, CDR2 YYNGEE. The germline V and J ends were trimmed by 4 bases and 4 bases, with 11 bases remaining between them. This CDR3 has 13 amino acids. The CDR3 here is CASSLWGPYGYTF. Here the CDR3 DNA reads TGTGCCAGCAGCCTATGGGGGCCCTATGGCTACACCTTC.

As regards this clone: Compared with germline, one end of the junction differs, possibly owing to a read error. This chain joins TRBV28 and TRBJ2-7; TRBD1 matches at 8 bases. The germline gives CDR1 MDHEN, CDR2 SYDVKM. The CDR3 is 14 amino acids. The CDR3 reads CASSRSGGPSGGDF. The CDR3 DNA is TGTGCCAGCAGTCGCTCAGGGGGCCCTTCGGGTGGGGACTTC. Variable domain in full (rest from reference TRBV28 and TRBJ2-7): DVKVTQSSRYLVKRTGEKVFLECVQDMDHENMFWYRQDPGLGLRLIYFSYDVKMKEKGDIPEGYSVSREKKERFSLILESASTNQTSMYLCASSRSGGPSGGDFGPGTRLTVT.

The rearrangement joins TRBV10-3 to TRBJ1-2, with 8 bases lining up with TRBD1. Looked up from germline, CDR1 is ENHRY and CDR2 is SYGVKD. The CDR3 runs 14 residues. V gave up 6 bases and J gave up 1 base; unmatched junction bases: 4. CDR3 protein: CAISPDRDNYGYTF. Written as DNA, the CDR3 is TGTGCCATCAGCCCGGACAGGGATAACTATGGCTACACCTTC.

J is TRBJ2-2 and V is TRBV27; D not certain. The CDR3 loop spans 15 amino acids. CDR1 and CDR2 (germline): MNHEY, SMNVEV (reference sequence). V was trimmed by 5 bases and J by 6 bases, leaving 16 bases between them. The CDR3 spells CASSHPDNRAGELFF. In nucleotides, the CDR3 is TGTGCCAGCAGTCACCCCGACAATCGCGCCGGGGAGCTGTTTTTT.

The rearrangement links TRBV5-1 to TRBJ2-2, with no clear D. V dropped 5 bases and J dropped 0 bases, with 5 bases sitting between them. The CDR3 spans 13 residues. Germline V gives CDR1 SGHRS, CDR2 YFSETQ. The CDR3 here is CASSTANTGELFF. In DNA, the CDR3 is TGCGCCAGCAGTACGGCGAACACCGGGGAGCTGTTTTTT.

The gene calls are TRBV6-4 and TRBJ2-7, with unresolved D. This CDR3 contains 11 residues. V lost 8 bases and J lost 4, with 9 bases in between. Germline V gives CDR1 MRHNA, CDR2 SNTAGT. The CDR3 DNA sequence: TGTGCCAGCGGGTGGAGATACGAGCAGTACTTC. This translates into CASGWRYEQYF.

V and J are TRBV9 and TRBJ1-3; D remains unclear. V lost 4 bases to trimming and J lost 0 bases, with 8 bases between them. The CDR3 sequence is 14 residues long. Germline V gives CDR1 SGDLS, CDR2 YYNGEE. In DNA, the CDR3 is TGTGCCAGCAGCCCCGGGGACTCTGGAAACACCATATATTTT. Amino acids: CASSPGDSGNTIYF.